Listed below are T cell receptor beta chains from one sample, sequenced in a study of T cells in Graves' hyperthyroidism and ophthalmopathy. TCRdb recomputed calls from the multiplex PCR reads with MiXCR, one row per CDR3 protein. The sample holds approximately 690,000 distinct CDR3 sequences, roughly 20% seen once. The sample taken for sequencing was blood. These receptors all come from a man aged 25-40 years with Graves' ophthalmopathy. Each CDR3 is given with its conserved first and last residue. The order of the fields is CDR3 protein, CDR3 DNA, D gene, J gene, clone size, V gene. The D gene is left open where the match is weak. Expanded clones are given a class, and other clones once, few, many or no size at all.

CDR3aa: CASSGFRRTPYEQYF
CDR3nt: TGTGCCAGCAGTGGGTTTAGGAGGACACCCTACGAGCAGTACTTC
d_gene: NA
j_gene: TRBJ2-7
abundance: many
v_gene: TRBV2

CDR3aa: CASSSRQYF
CDR3nt: TGTGCCAGCAGTTCTAGACAGTACTTC
d_gene: NA
j_gene: TRBJ2-7
abundance: NA
v_gene: TRBV6-2/TRBV6-3

CDR3aa: CASSQARTGGNEKLFF
CDR3nt: TGTGCCAGCAGCCAAGCCCGGACAGGGGGGAATGAAAAACTGTTTTTT
d_gene: TRBD1
j_gene: TRBJ1-4
abundance: NA
v_gene: TRBV14

CDR3aa: CASSQTVEGSYEQYF
CDR3nt: TGCGCCAGCAGCCAGACTGTAGAAGGTTCCTACGAGCAGTACTTC
d_gene: NA
j_gene: TRBJ2-7
abundance: NA
v_gene: TRBV4-1

CDR3aa: CATLQGPPQETQYF
CDR3nt: TGTGCCACCCTACAGGGCCCCCCCCAAGAGACCCAGTACTTC
d_gene: NA
j_gene: TRBJ2-5
abundance: few
v_gene: TRBV10-3

CDR3aa: CASSLQSHEQFF
CDR3nt: TGTGCCAGCAGCTTACAGTCCCATGAGCAGTTCTTC
d_gene: NA
j_gene: TRBJ2-1
abundance: NA
v_gene: TRBV7-2

CDR3aa: CASSHRVGTSTDTQYF
CDR3nt: TGTGCCAGCAGCCACAGGGTCGGGACTAGCACAGATACGCAGTATTTT
d_gene: NA
j_gene: TRBJ2-3
abundance: NA
v_gene: TRBV14

CDR3aa: CASSLRVDGYTF
CDR3nt: TGTGCCAGCAGCTTGAGGGTGGATGGCTACACCTTC
d_gene: NA
j_gene: TRBJ1-2
abundance: NA
v_gene: TRBV7-2

CDR3aa: CASSLRARSTDTQYF
CDR3nt: TGTGCCAGCAGCTTAAGGGCCCGTAGCACAGATACGCAGTATTTT
d_gene: NA
j_gene: TRBJ2-3
abundance: few
v_gene: TRBV7-2

CDR3aa: CASSLLGSDGRKTYEQYF
CDR3nt: TGTGCCAGCAGCTTGCTGGGTTCCGACGGGAGGAAAACCTACGAGCAGTACTTC
d_gene: TRBD2
j_gene: TRBJ2-7
abundance: NA
v_gene: TRBV11-2

CDR3aa: CASSSAAGNTGELFF
CDR3nt: TGTGCCAGCAGCTCCGCCGCAGGGAACACCGGGGAGCTGTTTTTT
d_gene: NA
j_gene: TRBJ2-2
abundance: many
v_gene: TRBV11-2

CDR3aa: CASSLDGTSGYNEQFF
CDR3nt: TGCGCCAGCAGCTTGGATGGGACTAGTGGTTACAATGAGCAGTTCTTC
d_gene: TRBD2
j_gene: TRBJ2-1
abundance: few
v_gene: TRBV5-1

CDR3aa: CASSLSGGAGNTIYF
CDR3nt: TGTGCCAGCAGTTTGAGTGGGGGAGCTGGAAACACCATATATTTT
d_gene: NA
j_gene: TRBJ1-3
abundance: NA
v_gene: TRBV12-3/TRBV12-4

CDR3aa: CASSHTGSSGNTIYF
CDR3nt: TGTGCCAGCAGCCATACAGGAAGCTCTGGAAACACCATATATTTT
d_gene: NA
j_gene: TRBJ1-3
abundance: few
v_gene: TRBV14

CDR3aa: CASSSHRDEQYF
CDR3nt: TGTGCCAGCAGTTCACACAGGGACGAGCAGTACTTC
d_gene: NA
j_gene: TRBJ2-7
abundance: few
v_gene: TRBV12-3/TRBV12-4

CDR3aa: CASSPMTGGYNEQFF
CDR3nt: TGTGCCAGCAGCCCGATGACAGGGGGCTACAATGAGCAGTTCTTC
d_gene: TRBD1
j_gene: TRBJ2-1
abundance: many
v_gene: TRBV7-2

CDR3aa: CASSLGVSGIETQYF
CDR3nt: TGTGCCAGCAGCTTAGGCGTTAGCGGGATAGAGACCCAGTACTTC
d_gene: TRBD2
j_gene: TRBJ2-5
abundance: many
v_gene: TRBV7-2

CDR3aa: CASSQERGEDEQYF
CDR3nt: TGCGCCAGCAGCCAAGAACGGGGGGAGGACGAGCAGTACTTC
d_gene: TRBD2
j_gene: TRBJ2-7
abundance: NA
v_gene: TRBV4-1

CDR3aa: CSAPGLADGYNEQFF
CDR3nt: TGCAGTGCTCCCGGACTAGCGGACGGGTACAATGAGCAGTTCTTC
d_gene: TRBD2
j_gene: TRBJ2-1
abundance: NA
v_gene: TRBV20-1

CDR3aa: CASSTGQGGYGYTF
CDR3nt: TGTGCCAGCAGTACGGGACAGGGAGGGTATGGCTACACCTTC
d_gene: TRBD1
j_gene: TRBJ1-2
abundance: many
v_gene: TRBV6-1

CDR3aa: CASSLLPGQGADEQYF
CDR3nt: TGCGCCAGCAGTCTCCTCCCGGGACAGGGGGCCGACGAGCAGTACTTC
d_gene: TRBD1
j_gene: TRBJ2-7
abundance: NA
v_gene: TRBV4-1

CDR3aa: CASSFGTGDGYTF
CDR3nt: TGTGCCAGCAGCTTCGGGACAGGGGATGGCTACACCTTC
d_gene: TRBD1
j_gene: TRBJ1-2
abundance: many
v_gene: TRBV7-9

CDR3aa: CASSLAAQGAGQPQHF
CDR3nt: TGTGCCAGCAGCTTAGCGGCACAGGGGGCCGGTCAGCCCCAGCATTTT
d_gene: TRBD1
j_gene: TRBJ1-5
abundance: few
v_gene: TRBV7-2

CDR3aa: CASSESGGGVDTQYF
CDR3nt: TGCGCCAGCAGTGAGTCGGGGGGAGGTGTAGATACGCAGTATTTT
d_gene: NA
j_gene: TRBJ2-3
abundance: few
v_gene: TRBV10-1

CDR3aa: CASTPALLQYF
CDR3nt: TGTGCCAGCACCCCCGCCCTATTGCAGTACTTC
d_gene: NA
j_gene: TRBJ2-7
abundance: many
v_gene: TRBV28

CDR3aa: CASSLVGGEGGYEQYF
CDR3nt: TGTGCCAGCAGCTTAGTAGGGGGAGAGGGGGGTTACGAGCAGTACTTC
d_gene: NA
j_gene: TRBJ2-7
abundance: many
v_gene: TRBV7-2

CDR3aa: CASSQDTMGRGAFF
CDR3nt: TGCGCCAGCAGCCAAGACACCATGGGACGCGGAGCTTTCTTT
d_gene: NA
j_gene: TRBJ1-1
abundance: NA
v_gene: TRBV4-1

CDR3aa: CASSQDSGRTYEQYF
CDR3nt: TGTGCCAGCAGCCAAGATTCGGGCAGGACCTACGAGCAGTACTTC
d_gene: NA
j_gene: TRBJ2-7
abundance: many
v_gene: TRBV3-1

CDR3aa: CASSEQGVANEQFF
CDR3nt: TGTGCCAGCAGTGAACAGGGGGTTGCCAATGAGCAGTTCTTC
d_gene: TRBD1
j_gene: TRBJ2-1
abundance: few
v_gene: TRBV6-1

CDR3aa: CASSQDEGGRAGELFF
CDR3nt: TGTGCCAGCAGCCAAGATGAAGGGGGTCGGGCCGGGGAGCTGTTTTTT
d_gene: NA
j_gene: TRBJ2-2
abundance: many
v_gene: TRBV3-2

CDR3aa: CASSADRGGNTEAFF
CDR3nt: TGTGCCAGCAGCGCTGACAGGGGAGGGAACACTGAAGCTTTCTTT
d_gene: TRBD1
j_gene: TRBJ1-1
abundance: NA
v_gene: TRBV9

CDR3aa: CASSPRDWDHEQYF
CDR3nt: TGTGCCAGCTCACCACGGGACTGGGACCACGAGCAGTACTTC
d_gene: NA
j_gene: TRBJ2-7
abundance: NA
v_gene: TRBV18

CDR3aa: CAWIRHGRGEQYF
CDR3nt: TGTGCCTGGATTCGTCACGGGAGGGGTGAGCAGTACTTC
d_gene: TRBD2
j_gene: TRBJ2-7
abundance: many
v_gene: TRBV30

CDR3aa: CASSLSGNPTDTQYF
CDR3nt: TGTGCCAGCAGCCTTAGCGGGAACCCCACAGATACGCAGTATTTT
d_gene: TRBD2
j_gene: TRBJ2-3
abundance: many
v_gene: TRBV13

CDR3aa: CASRGTGGRYEQYF
CDR3nt: TGTGCCTCCCGGGGGACGGGAGGGCGCTACGAGCAGTACTTC
d_gene: TRBD2
j_gene: TRBJ2-7
abundance: NA
v_gene: TRBV28

CDR3aa: CASRELGIRSETQYF
CDR3nt: TGTGCCAGCAGAGAACTAGGAATCAGGTCGGAGACCCAGTACTTC
d_gene: NA
j_gene: TRBJ2-5
abundance: NA
v_gene: TRBV12-3/TRBV12-4

CDR3aa: CASSSTSGRAGEQYF
CDR3nt: TGTGCCAGCAGTTCGACTAGCGGGAGGGCCGGCGAGCAGTACTTC
d_gene: TRBD2
j_gene: TRBJ2-7
abundance: few
v_gene: TRBV2

CDR3aa: CASSQAGKDRASYEQYF
CDR3nt: TGTGCCAGCAGCCAAGCCGGAAAGGACAGAGCCTCTTACGAGCAGTACTTC
d_gene: NA
j_gene: TRBJ2-7
abundance: many
v_gene: TRBV3-1

CDR3aa: CASSYLRTGRTSSYEQYF
CDR3nt: TGTGCCAGCAGTTACCTCAGGACAGGGCGGACAAGCTCCTACGAGCAGTACTTC
d_gene: TRBD1
j_gene: TRBJ2-7
abundance: NA
v_gene: TRBV6-5

CDR3aa: CASRGGVYEQYF
CDR3nt: TGTGCCAGCAGAGGGGGGGTATACGAGCAGTACTTC
d_gene: NA
j_gene: TRBJ2-7
abundance: NA
v_gene: TRBV7-2

CDR3aa: CASTAAGQETQYF
CDR3nt: TGTGCCAGCACCGCAGCGGGGCAAGAGACCCAGTACTTC
d_gene: TRBD2
j_gene: TRBJ2-5
abundance: NA
v_gene: TRBV6-1

CDR3aa: CASSFRDTSYEQYF
CDR3nt: TGTGCCAGCAGCTTCCGGGACACCAGTTACGAGCAGTACTTC
d_gene: NA
j_gene: TRBJ2-7
abundance: many
v_gene: TRBV13

CDR3aa: CASSGQKMNTEAFF
CDR3nt: TGTGCCAGCAGCGGACAGAAGATGAACACTGAAGCTTTCTTT
d_gene: NA
j_gene: TRBJ1-1
abundance: few
v_gene: TRBV7-2

CDR3aa: CATSVFGNEQFF
CDR3nt: TGTGCCACCAGTGTTTTCGGCAATGAGCAGTTCTTC
d_gene: NA
j_gene: TRBJ2-1
abundance: NA
v_gene: TRBV24-1

CDR3aa: CASSLAPAGEGYEQYF
CDR3nt: TGTGCCAGCAGCTTAGCGCCGGCGGGAGAGGGCTACGAGCAGTACTTC
d_gene: TRBD2
j_gene: TRBJ2-7
abundance: NA
v_gene: TRBV7-6

CDR3aa: CASAGQGARTEAFF
CDR3nt: TGTGCCAGCGCGGGACAGGGGGCGCGGACTGAAGCTTTCTTT
d_gene: TRBD1
j_gene: TRBJ1-1
abundance: few
v_gene: TRBV12-3/TRBV12-4

CDR3aa: CASSSSVAVPYNEQFF
CDR3nt: TGTGCCAGCAGTTCATCTGTAGCGGTCCCCTACAATGAGCAGTTCTTC
d_gene: NA
j_gene: TRBJ2-1
abundance: many
v_gene: TRBV28

CDR3aa: CASSHGLAVVYEQYF
CDR3nt: TGTGCCAGCAGCCACGGACTAGCGGTTGTCTACGAGCAGTACTTC
d_gene: TRBD2
j_gene: TRBJ2-7
abundance: NA
v_gene: TRBV3-1

CDR3aa: CATSDSGTRPYEQYF
CDR3nt: TGTGCCACCAGTGATTCGGGGACTCGACCCTACGAGCAGTACTTC
d_gene: NA
j_gene: TRBJ2-7
abundance: NA
v_gene: TRBV24-1

CDR3aa: CSARGFLGQGPTDTQYF
CDR3nt: TGCAGTGCTAGGGGTTTTCTGGGACAGGGGCCCACAGATACGCAGTATTTT
d_gene: TRBD1
j_gene: TRBJ2-3
abundance: NA
v_gene: TRBV20-1

CDR3aa: CASSYPRGDYNEQFF
CDR3nt: TGTGCCAGCAGTTATCCCCGCGGGGACTACAATGAGCAGTTCTTC
d_gene: NA
j_gene: TRBJ2-1
abundance: few
v_gene: TRBV6-1

CDR3aa: CASSSISGSRSYNEQFF
CDR3nt: TGTGCCAGCAGCTCCATTAGCGGGAGTCGGTCCTACAATGAGCAGTTCTTC
d_gene: TRBD2
j_gene: TRBJ2-1
abundance: many
v_gene: TRBV11-2

CDR3aa: CASNSGTYNEQFF
CDR3nt: TGTGCCAGCAACAGCGGGACCTACAATGAGCAGTTCTTC
d_gene: TRBD2
j_gene: TRBJ2-1
abundance: many
v_gene: TRBV11-1

CDR3aa: CAWSGTGGNAFF
CDR3nt: TGTGCCTGGAGTGGGACAGGGGGCAACGCTTTCTTT
d_gene: TRBD1
j_gene: TRBJ1-1
abundance: many
v_gene: TRBV30

CDR3aa: CASSTRPGYGYTF
CDR3nt: TGTGCCAGCAGCACACGGCCAGGGTATGGCTACACCTTC
d_gene: NA
j_gene: TRBJ1-2
abundance: many
v_gene: TRBV11-2

CDR3aa: CASSVDDGARSMPDGYTF
CDR3nt: TGTGCCAGCAGCGTAGACGATGGGGCGAGAAGTATGCCCGATGGCTACACCTTC
d_gene: NA
j_gene: TRBJ1-2
abundance: few
v_gene: TRBV5-1